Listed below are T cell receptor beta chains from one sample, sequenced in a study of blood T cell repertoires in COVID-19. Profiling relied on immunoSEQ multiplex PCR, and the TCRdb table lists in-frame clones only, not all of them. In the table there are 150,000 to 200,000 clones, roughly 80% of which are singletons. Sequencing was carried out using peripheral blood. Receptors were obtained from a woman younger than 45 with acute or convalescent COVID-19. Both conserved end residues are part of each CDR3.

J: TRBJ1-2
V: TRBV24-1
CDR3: CATSADRVYGYTF

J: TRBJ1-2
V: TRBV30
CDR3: CAWTESFGQSAFGYTF

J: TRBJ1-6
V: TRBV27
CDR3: CATRPGGPNSPLHF

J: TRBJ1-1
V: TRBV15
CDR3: CATSRGGRGHLNTEAFF

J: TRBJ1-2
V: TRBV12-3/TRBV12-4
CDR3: CASRDRGDYGYTF

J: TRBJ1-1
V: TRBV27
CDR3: CASSSPSGITPNTEAFF

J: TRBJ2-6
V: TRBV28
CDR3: CASRPPVGAGANVLTF

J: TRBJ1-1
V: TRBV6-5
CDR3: CASKHRGDLGTEAFF

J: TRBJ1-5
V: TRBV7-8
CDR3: CASSLGRGLSNQPQHF

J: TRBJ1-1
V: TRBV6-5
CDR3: CATSGTDNTEAFF

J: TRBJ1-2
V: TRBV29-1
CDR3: CSVDLTGVGYTF

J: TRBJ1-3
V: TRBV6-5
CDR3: CASRLGNTIYF

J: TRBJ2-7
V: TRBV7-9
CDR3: CASSLEARQDEQYF

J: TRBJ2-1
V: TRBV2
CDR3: CASSGDRDGGRGYNEQFF

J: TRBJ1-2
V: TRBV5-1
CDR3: CASSFNTGGHYGYTF

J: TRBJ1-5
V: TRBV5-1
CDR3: CASSLNQNQPQHF

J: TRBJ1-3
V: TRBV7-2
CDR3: CASSLGSNRENVGNTIYF

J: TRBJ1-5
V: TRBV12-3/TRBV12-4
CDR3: CASRAGYNQPQHF

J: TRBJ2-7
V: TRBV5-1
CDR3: CASSPASGRKISYEQYF

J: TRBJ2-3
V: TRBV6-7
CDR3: CVSTGLLNRTDTQYF

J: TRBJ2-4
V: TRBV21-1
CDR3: CASSKRTSGRTLAKNIQYF

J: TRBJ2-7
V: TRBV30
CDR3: CAWRTSYEQYF

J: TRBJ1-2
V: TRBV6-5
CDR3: CASSRDSTNYGYTF

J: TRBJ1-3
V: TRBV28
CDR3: CASSFVGGRRGNTIYF

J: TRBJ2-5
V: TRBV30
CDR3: CAWSGLAKEETQYF

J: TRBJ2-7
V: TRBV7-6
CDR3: CASSSARTSGKNEQYF

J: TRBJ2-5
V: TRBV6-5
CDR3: CASRNGPGVKETQYF

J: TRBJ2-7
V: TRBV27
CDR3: CASRMYAGDEQYF

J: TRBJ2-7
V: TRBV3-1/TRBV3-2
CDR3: CASSQGAGGSYEQYF

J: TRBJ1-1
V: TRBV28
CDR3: CASREWETEAFF

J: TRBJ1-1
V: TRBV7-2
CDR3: CASSLAEGNTEAFF

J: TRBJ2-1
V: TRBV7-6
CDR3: CASSLEVSGGAYNEQFF

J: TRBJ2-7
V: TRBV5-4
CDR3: CASSLGGQAILYEQYF

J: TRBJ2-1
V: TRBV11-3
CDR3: CASSLLAGGRQFF

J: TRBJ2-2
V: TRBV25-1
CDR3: CASSDTRVNTGELFF

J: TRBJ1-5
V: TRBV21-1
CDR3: CASSKGVWSNGYSNQPQHF

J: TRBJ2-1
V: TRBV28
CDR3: CASRILTGLAGGSSYNEQFF

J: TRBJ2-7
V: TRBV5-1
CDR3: CASSLLDSVSYEQYF

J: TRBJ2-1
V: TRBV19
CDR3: CASSMRLAGVTDAFF

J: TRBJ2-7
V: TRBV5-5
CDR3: CASSSETGYYEQYF

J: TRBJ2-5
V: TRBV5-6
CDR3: CASSSNTGGTQYF